This T cell receptor (beta chain) was obtained from a study of OX40 agonist ivuxolimab in advanced cancers. For the study in its entirety: The costimulatory receptor OX40 (CD134) was targeted by ivuxolimab, a fully human IgG2 agonistic monoclonal antibody. Intravenous ivuxolimab was administered to patients every 2 weeks at six dose levels: 0.01, 0.1, 0.3, 1.5, 3 and 10 mg/kg. Of the 52 patients in dose escalation, around 19 had hepatocellular carcinoma, about 15 had melanoma, 9 had renal cell carcinoma and 9 had head and neck cancer. A male proportion of around 80% and a mean age of roughly 58 years, ranging from about 23 to 79, were recorded for the dose-escalation cohort. Patients were allowed to have had prior anti-PD-1, anti-PD-L1 or anti-CTLA-4 therapy, and 40% of the dose-escalation patients had previously received checkpoint inhibitors. Partial responses were achieved by three dose-escalation patients, of whom one had hepatocellular carcinoma and two had cutaneous melanoma. The point of sequencing TCRbeta in the periphery was to test whether ivuxolimab changed TCR sequence diversity and drove clonal T-cell expansion. The monotherapy dose-escalation portion (N = 52 patients) of the phase I ivuxolimab trial is reported in the paper.

To sequence the TCRbeta CDR3 region, genomic DNA was isolated from the sorted cells. TCRbeta CDR3 regions were sequenced using the immunoSEQ Assay. TCRdb mirrors the immuneACCESS table, restricted to in-frame sequences. Some clones are absent from its copies; in checked studies, under half trace to an unresolved V gene, and the reason for the others is unknown. The sample profile shows more than 55,000 clones; more than 75% of them were found once. Approximately 6.1% of the sample is taken by the ten largest. On the study overall, not on this receptor specifically: Partial responders in the 0.1-3.0 mg/kg groups had among the lowest normalized peripheral clonal expansion, especially among CD8+ T cells. The antigen specificity of the peripheral T cells that underwent clonal expansion was not determined. After ivuxolimab, more expanded clones were found on average in CD8+ T cells than in CD4+ T cells. Low levels of normalized T-cell clonal expansion were also shown by some nonresponding patients. At doses of 0.1 to 3.0 mg/kg, clonal expansion of both CD4+ and CD8+ T cells in blood was seen between baseline and week 6.

This clone came up a few times. The antigen this receptor binds is unknown. Base quality data are lacking; no much larger clone is found one base away. CDR1 and CDR2, looked up from the germline V gene, are SGHTA and FQGNSA. V trim: 5 bases; J trim: 6 bases; unmatched bases: 9. From the cysteine up to the phenylalanine, the CDR3 has a length of 15 residues. The read is trimmed to its CDR3 DNA, 45 bases read in frame from base 1. The trial excluded patients who had a history of autoimmune disease or were on systemic immunosuppression. Peripheral blood for TCR sequencing was collected from all dose cohorts at baseline, on cycle 4 day 1, and on cycle 7 day 1. Samples came from an open-label, multicenter, first-in-human phase I dose-escalation trial of ivuxolimab. Adults with locally advanced or metastatic melanoma, renal cell carcinoma, hepatocellular carcinoma or head and neck squamous cell carcinoma were enrolled in the trial. CD4+ and CD8+ T cells were sorted separately from peripheral blood before TCR sequencing.

The source of this sequence is an adult with an advanced solid tumor such as melanoma, head and neck, liver or kidney cancer. Material: CD4+ or CD8+ T cells sorted from blood, obtained in a trial of the OX40 agonist ivuxolimab. The chain uses TRBV7-2 and TRBJ1-5; 8 bases in the junction line up with TRBD1. The DNA sequence is given as TGTGCCAGCAGCCCAGGGCAGGGGGCCGGTCAGCCCCAGCATTTT. The resulting protein is CASSPGQGAGQPQHF.